The clone carrying this T cell receptor (beta chain) has only a few counts. This sample stems from a study of blood T cells in healthy people across ages. This CDR3 contains 16 residues. The germline V gene encodes CDR1 DFQATT and CDR2 SNEGSKA (reference sequence). A second roughly 6 to 12 cycle PCR used barcoded and J-beta primers. Each CDR3 protein is one row after TCRdb ran MiXCR on the 5' RACE reads. The sample has over 600,000 distinct CDR3 sequences, under 25% seen once. Sequencing was carried out using blood. The chain is built from TRBV20-1 and TRBJ2-7, with 8 bases matching TRBD1. The J call is in doubt because the DNA end fits TRBJ2-5 better. This receptor was obtained from a man aged 65-85 years in good health. CDR3 DNA sequence: TGCAGTGCTAGAGAGCGGACAGGGCGGTTAGGTGAGACCCAGTACTTC. This encodes CSARERTGRLGETQYF.